This passage covers 9 T cell receptor beta chains from one sample sequenced in a study of cytomegalovirus exposure and HLA in healthy donors. PCR involved 60 Vbeta and 13 Jbeta primers. The repertoire was sequenced with immunoSEQ multiplex PCR; TCRdb's copy has only in-frame clones and lacks some. The table lists roughly 200,000 clones, more than 65% of them singletons, with less than 2% in the top ten. The sequencing sample was made of PBMCs. All receptors derive from a woman in her 30s in good health and CMV-seronegative.

The chain uses TRBV5-1 and TRBJ2-3, with TRBD1 matching over 9 bases. Germline CDR1 reads SGHRS; CDR2 reads YFSETQ. Trimming cost V 2 bases and J 4 bases; bases outside gene matches: 2. CDR3 size: 14 residues. The CDR3 region is CASSFGTGSDTQYF. In DNA, the CDR3 is TGCGCCAGCAGCTTCGGGACAGGGTCAGATACGCAGTATTTT.

This clone was detected a few times. The chain has TRBV7-2 and TRBJ2-1; TRBD2 aligns across 8 bases. The CDR3 length is 16 residues. The V gene end was trimmed by 5 bases and the J gene end by 3 bases; junction bases not matched to a gene: 9. Germline CDR1 and CDR2: SGHTA and FQGNSA. The CDR3 DNA reads TGTGCCAGCAGCGCAATAGCGGGGATCCACTACAATGAGCAGTTCTTC. Translation gives CASSAIAGIHYNEQFF.

This chain connects TRBV19 to TRBJ2-2, with D possibly matching TRBD2 (5 bases). Germline CDR1 reads LNHDA; CDR2 reads SQIVND (reference sequence). The CDR3 length is 12 residues. The germline V and J ends were trimmed by 4 bases and 8 bases, with 8 bases remaining between them. CDR3 nucleotide sequence: TGTGCCAGTAGTAGGGGAGCGGGGGAGCTGTTTTTT. This codes for CASSRGAGELFF.

This clone was recorded a few times. The genes are TRBV2 and TRBJ2-7; D is perhaps TRBD2 (6 bases). This CDR3 contains 15 residues. V dropped 8 bases and J dropped 3 bases, with 20 bases sitting between them. Germline V CDR1 and CDR2: SNHLY, FYNNEI. CDR3 residues: CASHPGDAGSYEQYF. CDR3 nucleotide sequence: TGTGCCAGCCACCCGGGGGACGCAGGGAGCTACGAGCAGTACTTC. The complete variable domain, with remaining parts taken from reference TRBV2 and TRBJ2-7, reads EPEVTQTPSHQVTQMGQEVILRCVPISNHLYFYWYRQILGQKVEFLVSFYNNEISEKSEIFDDQFSVERPDGSNFTLKIRSTKLEDSAMYFCASHPGDAGSYEQYFGPGTRLTVT.

This clone was found a few times. V and J are TRBV6-6 and TRBJ1-1; D possibly corresponds to TRBD1 (5 bases). This CDR3 has 14 residues. V shed 0 bases and J shed 5 bases, with 10 bases lying between them. Germline CDR1 and CDR2: MNHNY and SVGAGI (reference sequence). For the CDR3, the DNA is TGTGCCAGCAGTTACTCTCAGGGATGGACTGAAGCTTTCTTT. As protein: CASSYSQGWTEAFF.

The rearrangement uses TRBV29-1 and TRBJ1-2; 7 bases fit TRBD1. The germline V gene has CDR1 SQVTM and CDR2 ANQGSEA. This CDR3 contains 14 residues. J gave up 4 bases and V 6 bases, and 11 bases lay outside the gene matches. The CDR3: CSVRQQGISYGYTF. As DNA, the CDR3 is TGCAGCGTCAGGCAACAGGGGATCTCCTATGGCTACACCTTC. The complete variable domain, with remaining parts taken from reference TRBV29-1 and TRBJ1-2, reads SAVISQKPSRDICQRGTSLTIQCQVDSQVTMMFWYRQQPGQSLTLIATANQGSEATYESGFVIDKFPISRPNLTFSTLTVSNMSPEDSSIYLCSVRQQGISYGYTFGSGTRLTVV.

The rearrangement uses TRBV27 and TRBJ2-7; 8 positions agree with TRBD2. The J segment lost 0 bases and the V segment lost 2 bases, leaving 3 bases of the junction unmatched. The CDR3 contains 15 residues. The germline CDR1 and CDR2 sequences are MNHEY and SMNVEV (reference sequence). The CDR3 loop is CASSLLAGSSYEQYF. The CDR3 region has the DNA TGTGCCAGCAGTTTACTAGCGGGTAGCTCCTACGAGCAGTACTTC.

The chain has TRBV7-3 and TRBJ1-2; TRBD1 might be the D (5 bases). This CDR3 is 14 amino acids long. V dropped 5 bases and J dropped 2 bases, with 12 bases sitting between them. CDR1 and CDR2 from the germline V gene are SGHTA and FQGTGA. CDR3: CASSPGASNYGYTF. The CDR3 DNA follows: TGTGCCAGCAGCCCTGGGGCAAGCAACTATGGCTACACCTTC.

V and J are TRBV7-9 and TRBJ2-1; D is unclear. CDR1 SEHNR and CDR2 FQNEAQ come from the germline V gene (reference sequence). Between the trimmed V and J ends, which lost 7 bases and 5 bases, there was a span of 12 bases. The CDR3 has 13 residues. CDR3 residues: CASTDGLHNEQFF. The CDR3 DNA reads as TGTGCCAGCACCGATGGGCTACACAATGAGCAGTTCTTC.